Presented here are 21 T cell receptor beta chains from one specimen sequenced in a study of beta chain features in type 1 diabetes. As every portion of the isolated RNA was reverse transcribed, the sequencing read expressed TCRB transcripts. Repertoires were generated with immunoSEQ multiplex PCR, while TCRdb's copy carries only in-frame clones and drops some. This table has 200,000 to 250,000 clones, over 65% appearing once. Specimen: naive CD4+ T cells from blood. All receptors derive from a man in his thirties or forties in good health.

In its sample, this clone was seen a few times. The genes are TRBV30 and TRBJ1-4; weak D call: TRBD1 (5 bases). V was pared by 4 bases and J by 10 bases, with 19 bases between. The germline gives CDR1 GTSNPN, CDR2 SVGIG (reference sequence). The CDR3 is 14 amino acids. CDR3 protein: CAWTRDALIRKLFF. The CDR3 DNA is TGTGCCTGGACGAGGGACGCCTTAATTCGAAAACTGTTTTTT.

The chain links TRBV30 to TRBJ2-4; D is unresolved. This CDR3 has 14 residues. Trimming pared 0 bases from V and 0 bases from J, leaving 6 bases between. The germline V gene has CDR1 GTSNPN and CDR2 SVGIG (reference sequence). The CDR3 bases are TGTGCCTGGAGTGTAAATGGAGCCAAAAACATTCAGTACTTC. This sequence encodes CAWSVNGAKNIQYF.

With respect to this clone: Other DNA sequences within the sample encode an identical CDR3. The genes are TRBV30 and TRBJ2-3, with 13 bases aligning to TRBD2. Germline assignment: CDR1 GTSNPN and CDR2 SVGIG (reference sequence). The V and J ends lost 3 bases and 3 bases, in that order; junction bases with no gene match: 0. This CDR3 region has 14 residues. In DNA form, the CDR3 reads TGTGCCTGGAGGACTAGCGGGGGGACAGATACGCAGTATTTT. Its protein is CAWRTSGGTDTQYF.

The genes are TRBV5-1 and TRBJ2-3; no reliable D call. Trimming left V 3 bases short and J 3 bases short, with 5 bases between. The CDR3 has 12 residues. Germline values: CDR1 SGHRS, CDR2 YFSETQ. CDR3 protein: CASSSPTDTQYF. The DNA for the CDR3 is TGCGCCAGCAGCTCCCCAACAGATACGCAGTATTTT.

This chain connects TRBV29-1 to TRBJ2-7, with TRBD1 matching over 9 bases. J was trimmed by 6 bases and V by 6 bases; bases with no gene match: 15. The CDR3 runs to 15 residues. Germline CDR1 is SQVTM and CDR2 is ANQGSEA. As DNA, the CDR3 is TGCAGCGTCCAGACAGGGGGGTACCGCTCTCGCGAGCAGTACTTC. Translated, it gives CSVQTGGYRSREQYF.

The chain joins TRBV15 to TRBJ2-7; 13 positions agree with TRBD2. Germline V gene lookup returns CDR1 LNHNV and CDR2 YYDKDF (reference sequence). J was trimmed by 3 bases and V by 5 bases; bases with no gene match: 10. This CDR3 has 17 amino acids. As DNA, the CDR3 is TGTGCCACCAGCGGACTAGCGGGAGTCTCGTCCCTCTACGAGCAGTACTTC. The encoded protein is CATSGLAGVSSLYEQYF. The full variable domain, in which reference TRBV15 and TRBJ2-7 provide the parts outside the CDR3, is DAMVIQNPRYQVTQFGKPVTLSCSQTLNHNVMYWYQQKSSQAPKLLFHYYDKDFNNEADTPDNFQSRRPNTSFCFLDIRSPGLGDTAMYLCATSGLAGVSSLYEQYFGPGTRLTVT.

Concerning this clone itself: Other DNA sequences of this sample code for an identical CDR3. This chain joins TRBV12-5 and TRBJ2-1; D is possibly TRBD1 (5 bases). This CDR3 region has 15 residues. The V end lost 1 base, the J end lost 1 base, and 8 bases lay between the germline ends. Looked up from germline, CDR1 is LGHNT and CDR2 is FRNRAP. The CDR3 loop is CASGLGQGSYNEQFF. CDR3 DNA sequence: TGTGCTAGTGGTTTGGGGCAGGGTTCCTACAATGAGCAGTTCTTC.

V is TRBV9 and J is TRBJ2-1; 9 bases align to TRBD2. This CDR3 contains 19 residues. After removal of 4 bases from V and 3 bases from J, the junction contained 17 bases not matched to a gene. Per germline, CDR1 SGDLS and CDR2 YYNGEE. Written as DNA, the CDR3 is TGTGCCAGCAGCCCCCTCGGTGGTAGCGGGGGCCGAGTCTACAATGAGCAGTTCTTC. It yields the protein CASSPLGGSGGRVYNEQFF.

About this clone itself: At one end the junction does not follow the germline gene, possibly because of a read error. The V gene is TRBV9, the J gene TRBJ2-3, with TRBD2 matching over 12 bases. Germline loops: CDR1 SGDLS, CDR2 YYNGEE. The CDR3 sequence is 16 residues long. The CDR3 protein is CASSPATSGSIDTQYF. In DNA form, the CDR3 reads TGTGCCAGCAGCCCCGCGACTAGCGGGAGCATAGATACGCAGTATTTT.

This rearrangement joins TRBV29-1 to TRBJ2-2; weak D call: TRBD2 (6 bases). Trimming removed 3 bases from V and 6 bases from J, with 11 bases in between. The CDR3 is 13 amino acids. The germline V gene has CDR1 SQVTM and CDR2 ANQGSEA. CDR3: CSVDPAGSGELFF. In DNA form, the CDR3 reads TGCAGCGTTGATCCCGCGGGGTCCGGGGAGCTGTTTTTT.

The genes are TRBV29-1 and TRBJ2-7; TRBD2 matches 12 bases. The CDR3 loop spans 15 amino acids. The junction had 9 bases not matched to a gene; V was cut back by 4 bases and J by 5 bases. CDR1 is SQVTM and CDR2 is ANQGSEA in the germline V gene. The CDR3 spells CSVAPRLAGDNEQYF. The CDR3 nucleotides are TGCAGCGTTGCGCCCCGACTAGCGGGAGACAACGAGCAGTACTTC.

This clone occurred a few times. V is TRBV30 and J is TRBJ2-5; 9 bases match TRBD1. The CDR3 sequence is 15 residues long. Germline V gene lookup returns CDR1 GTSNPN and CDR2 SVGIG (reference sequence). The V segment lost 3 bases and the J segment 1 base; nucleotides outside the gene matches: 6. The CDR3 protein is CAWSLGTGSQETQYF. Written as DNA, the CDR3 is TGTGCCTGGAGCTTAGGGACAGGGAGCCAAGAGACCCAGTACTTC.

V is TRBV9 and J is TRBJ2-1; 8 bases agree with TRBD2. CDR3 size: 16 residues. Unmatched junction bases numbered 4, after V lost 2 bases and J lost 0 bases. CDR1 is SGDLS, CDR2 YYNGEE, per germline. The CDR3 DNA reads as TGTGCCAGCAGCGTTATAGCGGGAACCTCCTACAATGAGCAGTTCTTC. Its protein is CASSVIAGTSYNEQFF.

The rearrangement joins TRBV29-1 to TRBJ1-1, with 8 bases identical to TRBD1. The CDR3 totals 12 residues. Trimming at V came to 7 bases and at J to 0 bases, leaving 1 base not matched to a gene. Germline assignment: CDR1 SQVTM and CDR2 ANQGSEA. CDR3 DNA: TGCAGCGGGACAGGGATGAACACTGAAGCTTTCTTT. Its protein is CSGTGMNTEAFF.

The rearrangement joins TRBV7-2 to TRBJ2-3; D unresolved. The CDR3 is 13 amino acids. Germline V gene lookup returns CDR1 SGHTA and CDR2 FQGNSA. Trimming removed 5 bases from V and 6 bases from J, with 12 bases in between. The CDR3 DNA follows: TGTGCCAGCAGCCCAGTCAACGGGGATACGCAGTATTTT. This encodes CASSPVNGDTQYF.

The chain has TRBV28 and TRBJ2-1; D gene unclear. CDR3 length: 12 amino acids. The V and J ends lost 3 bases and 9 bases respectively, with 9 bases between them. Looked up from germline, CDR1 is MDHEN and CDR2 is SYDVKM. The CDR3 sequence: CASSFQRSEQFF. The CDR3 coding sequence is TGTGCCAGCAGTTTCCAGCGTAGTGAGCAGTTCTTC.

The V call is TRBV5-4, the J call TRBJ2-1, with 10 bases aligning to TRBD1. V lost 2 bases to trimming and J lost 8 bases; unmatched junction nucleotides: 4. The CDR3 spans 14 residues. CDR1 SGHNT and CDR2 YYREEE come from the germline V gene (reference sequence). The chain's CDR3 is CASSFSGTGDEQFF. The CDR3 DNA reads as TGTGCCAGCAGCTTCTCCGGGACAGGGGATGAGCAGTTCTTC.

This chain joins TRBV7-9 and TRBJ2-2; unclear D gene. Trimming cost V 5 bases and J 1 base, with 2 bases left between them. CDR1 and CDR2 from the germline V gene are SEHNR and FQNEAQ (reference sequence). The length of the CDR3 is 12 residues. CDR3 in DNA: TGTGCCAGCAGCCTGAACACCGGGGAGCTGTTTTTT. Protein: CASSLNTGELFF.

This clone was seen only a few times. The chain is built from TRBV10-3 and TRBJ2-3, with D possibly matching TRBD2 (6 bases). The length of the CDR3 is 15 residues. Trimming shortened V by 7 bases and J by 4 bases, and 18 bases separated the two germline ends. CDR1 is ENHRY, CDR2 SYGVKD, per germline. CDR3 DNA: TGTGCCATCATCCAGACTAGGGCTCCCTCAGATACGCAGTATTTT. It codes for CAIIQTRAPSDTQYF.

The chain employs TRBV2 and TRBJ2-7; D unclear. The germline V gene has CDR1 SNHLY and CDR2 FYNNEI. The CDR3 runs to 13 residues. V shed 6 bases and J shed 2 bases, with 11 bases lying between them. CDR3 region: CASSRVVAYEQYF. DNA of the CDR3: TGTGCCAGCAGCCGGGTAGTAGCCTACGAGCAGTACTTC.

The rearrangement joins TRBV2 to TRBJ2-6; a weak D match, TRBD1 (6 bases). CDR1 SNHLY and CDR2 FYNNEI come from the germline V gene. Deletions cut 6 bases from V and 0 bases from J, with 6 bases between. CDR3 length equals 14 residues. This chain's CDR3 is CASRTGSGANVLTF. CDR3 bases: TGTGCCAGCAGGACAGGCTCTGGGGCCAACGTCCTGACTTTC.